This T cell receptor (beta chain) originates from a study of cytomegalovirus exposure and HLA in healthy donors. In the study overall: Tens of millions of unique TCRs from HLA-typed donors made up an early data release. Study-wide results and caveats: The authors listed 180 or so TCR beta chains as cytomegalovirus-associated. On later analysis, the bulk of CMV-associated TCR beta chains appeared to be HLA-restricted.

Vbeta (60) and Jbeta (13) primers were used in the PCR. This table comes from immunoSEQ multiplex PCR, and its TCRdb copy is limited to in-frame clones, with some not included. The sample consists of about 120,000 clones, around 74% of them appearing once. This CDR3 has 16 residues. Looked up from germline, CDR1 is MGHRA and CDR2 is YSYEKL. Trimming took off 0 bases at V and 2 bases at J, with 13 bases between the two ends. Regarding donors, all were healthy bone marrow donors. Regarding this clone: The antigen remains unidentified.

What was sequenced was PBMCs. The gene calls are TRBV4-1 and TRBJ1-2; TRBD1 is a possible D gene (5 bases). The clonotype originates from a man aged 60 to 75 in good health and CMV-seropositive. In DNA form, the CDR3 reads TGCGCCAGCAGCCAAGATGAACGGGGGTGGAACTATGGCTACACCTTC. The encoded protein is CASSQDERGWNYGYTF.